Only one count was recorded for the clone carrying this T cell receptor (beta chain). No antigen is known for it. Germline CDR1 is MNHEY and CDR2 is SMNVEV (reference sequence). The CDR3 has 18 amino acids. Trimming pared 0 bases from V and 0 bases from J, leaving 12 bases between. The data are from a study of Ad26.COV2.S vaccination and SARS-CoV-2 variants. Overall study: Donor joined the COV1001 Ad26.COV2.S trial arm. Ad26.COV2.S was injected intramuscularly once or twice, 56 days apart. Study results and limitations: It was found that vaccine and placebo recipients had similar non-spike TCR breadth.

Treatment denoted: around 19 received Ad26.COV2.S at low or high dose, single or two shots; 5 received placebo; per-sample allocation not given. The study sampled participants on day 63 after the first vaccine or placebo injection. TCRdb's copy holds only in-frame clones and misses some; the assay was immunoSEQ multiplex PCR. This table holds approximately 300,000 clones, around 83% found once. The genes are TRBV27 and TRBJ1-6; D uncertain. The specimen comprised peripheral blood, sampled in a trial of Ad26.COV2.S vaccine versus placebo. The TCR originated in a person between 18 and 60 years old who received the Ad26.COV2.S COVID-19 vaccine or a placebo. CDR3 sequence (DNA): TGTGCCAGCAGTTTATCGTCCCATTTTAGCTCCTATAATTCACCCCTCCACTTT. Residues: CASSLSSHFSSYNSPLHF.